Following are 15 T cell receptor beta chains from one sample sequenced in a study of cytomegalovirus exposure and HLA in healthy donors. Vbeta (60) and Jbeta (13) primers were used in the PCR. Data came from immunoSEQ multiplex PCR; TCRdb stores just in-frame clones and leaves some out. The repertoire has over 75,000 clones, around 80% of them found once; the top ten carry 0.6% to 0.95%. The specimen sequenced was PBMCs. The origin of the receptors is an older woman in good health and CMV-seronegative.

The rearrangement joins TRBV30 to TRBJ2-7; the match to TRBD2 covers 13 bases. The junction had 4 bases not matched to a gene; V was cut back by 0 bases and J by 11 bases. This CDR3 comprises 13 residues. Germline V CDR1 and CDR2: GTSNPN, SVGIG (reference sequence). The DNA for the CDR3 is TGTGCCTGGAGTGTAGTCACTAGCGGGAGGGAGTACTTC. Translated, it gives CAWSVVTSGREYF.

The chain links TRBV6-5 to TRBJ2-3; 10 bases map to TRBD2. Germline V gene lookup returns CDR1 MNHEY and CDR2 SVGAGI. The V and J ends lost 2 bases and 4 bases, in that order; junction bases with no gene match: 3. CDR3 length: 15 residues. Here the CDR3 DNA reads TGTGCCAGCAGTTACGAGCGGGAGGGTGCAGATACGCAGTATTTT. Translating it yields CASSYEREGADTQYF.

The V gene is TRBV4-3, the J gene TRBJ2-7; TRBD2 aligns across 13 bases. The V gene end was trimmed by 4 bases and the J gene end by 6 bases; junction bases not matched to a gene: 9. This CDR3 contains 16 residues. Germline CDR1 LGHNA, CDR2 YSLEER. In nucleotides, the CDR3 is TGCGCCAGCAGCCCTCACAGACTAGCGGGAGGTAGCGAGCAGTACTTC. Protein product: CASSPHRLAGGSEQYF.

This chain connects TRBV5-1 to TRBJ1-2; the match to TRBD1 covers 7 bases. The trim removed 3 bases at V and 5 bases at J, leaving 7 bases unmatched. Germline V lookup: CDR1 SGHRS, CDR2 YFSETQ. CDR3 length: 14 residues. CDR3 DNA sequence: TGCGCCAGCAGCTGGGGGACAGAGATTTATGGCTACACCTTC. Protein sequence: CASSWGTEIYGYTF.

This clone has more than one count but fewer than ten. V and J are TRBV11-2 and TRBJ1-1, with TRBD1 matching over 9 bases. Per the germline V gene, CDR1 is SGHAT and CDR2 is FQNNGV. CDR3 size: 17 residues. The V gene end was trimmed by 5 bases and the J gene end by 3 bases; junction bases not matched to a gene: 13. The CDR3 is CASSLRTGQGMDTEAFF. CDR3 nucleotide sequence: TGTGCCAGCAGCCTGAGGACGGGACAGGGTATGGACACTGAAGCTTTCTTT.

This clone has a single count. The rearrangement joins TRBV10-1 to TRBJ2-5; 7 bases agree with TRBD2. Germline CDR1 reads WNHNN; CDR2 reads SYGVQD (reference sequence). The V and J ends lost 3 bases and 5 bases, in that order; junction bases with no gene match: 6. The CDR3 runs 14 residues. The CDR3 DNA reads TGCGCCAGCAGTGACCTGGGGGAGGGGGAGACCCAGTACTTC. Encoded protein: CASSDLGEGETQYF.

The chain uses TRBV6-5 and TRBJ2-5, with D possibly being TRBD2 (5 bases). The CDR3 loop spans 13 amino acids. Per germline, CDR1 MNHEY and CDR2 SVGAGI. The V and J ends lost 8 bases and 4 bases respectively, with 14 bases between them. DNA for the CDR3: TGTGCCAGCGGCCCCATCGGGGTAGAGACCCAGTACTTC. Its protein is CASGPIGVETQYF.

The V call is TRBV25-1, the J call TRBJ2-7; 12 nucleotides agree with TRBD2. The V gene end was trimmed by 5 bases and the J gene end by 2 bases; junction bases not matched to a gene: 4. This CDR3 has 15 amino acids. Germline V lookup: CDR1 MGHDK, CDR2 SYGVNS. The chain's CDR3 is CASSPSGRAPYEQYF. The CDR3 DNA reads TGTGCCAGCAGTCCTAGCGGGAGGGCCCCCTACGAGCAGTACTTC.

The chain is built from TRBV5-6 and TRBJ1-1, with D uncertain. The CDR3 is made up of 15 amino acids. Germline V gene data show CDR1 as SGHDT and CDR2 as YYEEEE. The V end was cut by 0 bases, the J end by 4 bases, with 13 bases between. The CDR3 DNA reads TGTGCCAGCAGCTTGGCCGGGGTGTTGTTCACTGAAGCTTTCTTT. Residues: CASSLAGVLFTEAFF.

This clone has only a few counts. This chain joins TRBV4-1 and TRBJ2-1, with a possible D match to TRBD2 (6 bases). The V end lost 0 bases, the J end lost 2 bases, and 14 bases lay between the germline ends. CDR1 and CDR2 from the germline V gene are MGHRA and YSYEKL. The CDR3 has 17 amino acids. CDR3 region: CASSQDPGGAPYNEQFF. CDR3 sequence (DNA): TGCGCCAGCAGCCAAGACCCCGGCGGGGCCCCCTACAATGAGCAGTTCTTC.

The chain uses TRBV6-5 and TRBJ1-2; D remains unclear. With 7 bases removed from V and 8 bases from J, the gap between germline ends came to 14 bases. Germline V gives CDR1 MNHEY, CDR2 SVGAGI. The CDR3 runs 12 residues. The CDR3 protein is CASTSGGIGYTF. The CDR3 bases are TGTGCCAGCACCTCTGGCGGTATCGGCTACACCTTC.

The rearrangement links TRBV19 to TRBJ1-5, with 8 positions matching TRBD1. The junction had 12 bases not matched to a gene; V was cut back by 4 bases and J by 4 bases. This CDR3 region has 17 residues. Germline V gene data show CDR1 as LNHDA and CDR2 as SQIVND (reference sequence). CDR3 amino acids: CASSTNRGGTGNQPQHF. The CDR3 bases are TGTGCCAGTAGTACCAACAGGGGGGGGACGGGAAATCAGCCCCAGCATTTT.

This chain connects TRBV7-9 to TRBJ1-1; D is possibly TRBD1 (5 bases). This CDR3 contains 16 residues. Looked up from germline, CDR1 is SEHNR and CDR2 is FQNEAQ (reference sequence). The germline V and J ends were trimmed by 5 bases and 0 bases, with 16 bases remaining between them. CDR3 DNA: TGTGCCAGCAGCCTGGGACGGCGGGGGATGAACACTGAAGCTTTCTTT. Its protein product is CASSLGRRGMNTEAFF.

The chain employs TRBV25-1 and TRBJ2-7; perhaps TRBD2 as D (5 bases). Per the germline V gene, CDR1 is MGHDK and CDR2 is SYGVNS. V lost 5 bases and J 3 bases, leaving 11 bases between the germline ends. The CDR3 has 13 residues. Here the CDR3 DNA reads TGTGCCAGCAGTACCCAGAGGGACTACGAGCAGTACTTC. Amino acids: CASSTQRDYEQYF.

For this clone: At one of its ends the junction is not consistent with the germline gene, which may arise from a read error. The rearrangement uses TRBV28 and TRBJ2-3; TRBD1 matches 10 bases. The CDR3 is 8 residues long. Germline assignment: CDR1 MDHEN and CDR2 SYDVKM. The CDR3 DNA reads as TGTGCCAGCGGACAGGGGGAATTT. It specifies CASGQGEF.